The 2 T cell receptor beta chains listed next were all sequenced from one sample in a study of cytomegalovirus exposure and HLA in healthy donors. The PCR ran on 60 Vbeta and 13 Jbeta primers. Assay used: immunoSEQ multiplex PCR; TCRdb lists only in-frame clones, some missing. The sample records approximately 140,000 clones, 80% being singletons. Material: PBMCs. These receptors were taken from a man in his forties in good health and CMV-seropositive.

The chain employs TRBV25-1 and TRBJ2-7; 10 bases fit TRBD2. The CDR3 sequence is 15 residues long. Germline CDR1 and CDR2: MGHDK and SYGVNS. V lost 3 bases and J lost 2; bases outside the gene matches: 4. DNA of the CDR3: TGTGCCAGCAGTGATAGCGGGAGGTTGCCCTACGAGCAGTACTTC. It yields the protein CASSDSGRLPYEQYF.

Of note for this clone: The same CDR3 can be traced to other DNA sequences in this sample. V and J are TRBV6-5 and TRBJ2-7; 9 bases agree with TRBD1. Germline loops: CDR1 MNHEY, CDR2 SVGAGI. The CDR3 spans 14 residues. V lost 1 base, J lost 3 bases, and 1 base stayed unmatched. The CDR3 DNA is TGTGCCAGCAGTTACTTGGGACAGGGCTACGAGCAGTACTTC. This encodes CASSYLGQGYEQYF.